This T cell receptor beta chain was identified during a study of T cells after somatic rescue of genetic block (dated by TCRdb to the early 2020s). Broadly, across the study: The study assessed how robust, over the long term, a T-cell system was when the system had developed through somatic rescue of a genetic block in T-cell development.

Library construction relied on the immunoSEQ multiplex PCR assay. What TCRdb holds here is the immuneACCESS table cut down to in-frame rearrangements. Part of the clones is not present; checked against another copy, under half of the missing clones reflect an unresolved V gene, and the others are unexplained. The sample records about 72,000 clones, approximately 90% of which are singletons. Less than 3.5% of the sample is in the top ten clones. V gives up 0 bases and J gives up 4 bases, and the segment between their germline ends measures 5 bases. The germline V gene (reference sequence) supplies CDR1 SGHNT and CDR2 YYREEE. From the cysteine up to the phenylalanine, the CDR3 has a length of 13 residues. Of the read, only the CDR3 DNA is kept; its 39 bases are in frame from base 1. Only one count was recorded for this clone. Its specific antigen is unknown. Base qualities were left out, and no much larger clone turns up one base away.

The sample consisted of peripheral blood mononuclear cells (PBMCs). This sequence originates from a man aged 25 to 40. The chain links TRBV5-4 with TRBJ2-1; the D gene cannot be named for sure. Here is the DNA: TGTGCCAGCAGCTTGGCCCTATACAATGAGCAGTTCTTC. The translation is CASSLALYNEQFF.